These 24 T cell receptor beta chains were all obtained from the same sample, sequenced in a study of blood T cell repertoires in COVID-19. Sequencing was performed with immunoSEQ multiplex PCR; in TCRdb, only in-frame clones are kept and a portion is missing. The sample lists roughly 260,000 clones; approximately 90% were seen once. The sequenced material came from PBMCs or T cells enriched from blood (not recorded which). The origin of the receptors is a human donor in a cohort exposed to, infected with or recovered from COVID-19 (not recorded which). The donor label of this sample is uncertain.

This chain joins TRBV7-3 and TRBJ1-1, with 8 bases aligning to TRBD1. The CDR3 has 13 amino acids. The V and J ends lost 6 bases and 3 bases, in that order; junction bases with no gene match: 3. Germline-derived CDR1 and CDR2 are SGHTA and FQGTGA. The CDR3: CASRLTGDTEAFF. The CDR3 nucleotides are TGTGCCAGCAGGTTGACAGGGGACACTGAAGCTTTCTTT.

This sequence joins TRBV6-5 and TRBJ1-1, with D possibly TRBD1 on 5 matching bases. Trimming left V 7 bases short and J 3 bases short, with 15 bases between. The V gene's germline CDR1 is MNHEY and CDR2 SVGAGI. This CDR3 has 14 residues. CDR3 sequence: CASIPIGVDTEAFF. As DNA, the CDR3 is TGTGCCAGCATCCCTATAGGGGTGGACACTGAAGCTTTCTTT.

The J gene is TRBJ1-4, the V gene TRBV9, with unresolved D. CDR1 and CDR2 (germline): SGDLS, YYNGEE. This CDR3 is 15 amino acids long. Trimming left V 1 base short and J 6 bases short, with 13 bases between. CDR3 bases: TGTGCCAGCAGCGTAAGCGACGGATTGGATGAAAAACTGTTTTTT. Encoded protein: CASSVSDGLDEKLFF.

In its sample, this clone was seen once. Other DNA sequences in this specimen translate into the identical CDR3. The J gene is TRBJ2-5, the V gene TRBV3-1 (or the pseudogene TRBV3-2), with 9 bases lining up with TRBD2. The CDR3 is 16 residues long. Germline-derived CDR1 and CDR2 are LGHDT and YNNKEL (reference sequence). Losses at the gene ends were 0 bases for V and 4 bases for J; bases not matched to a gene: 6. CDR3 residues: CASSQEGGGAGETQYF. For the CDR3, the DNA is TGTGCCAGCAGCCAAGAGGGCGGGGGGGCCGGAGAGACCCAGTACTTC.

This sequence joins TRBV4-3 and TRBJ1-5; no definite D call. V was cut by 0 bases and J by 0 bases, with 15 bases left in between. Germline lookup yields CDR1 LGHNA and CDR2 YSLEER. CDR3 size: 18 residues. The CDR3 here is CASSQEVGEGYSNQPQHF. The CDR3 DNA is TGCGCCAGCAGCCAAGAAGTCGGGGAGGGCTATAGCAATCAGCCCCAGCATTTT.

This chain uses TRBV5-1 with TRBJ2-1; 9 bases are a match to TRBD1. V dropped 0 bases and J dropped 5; count of bases not matched to a gene: 9. The germline CDR1 and CDR2 sequences are SGHRS and YFSETQ. The length of the CDR3 is 17 residues. The CDR3 sequence is CASSLASQGQGNNEQFF. In DNA, the CDR3 is TGCGCCAGCAGCTTGGCCTCTCAGGGACAGGGAAACAATGAGCAGTTCTTC.

The chain combines TRBV7-6 with TRBJ2-1; 7 bases are a match to TRBD1. CDR3 length: 15 residues. The trim removed 6 bases at V and 0 bases at J, leaving 5 bases unmatched. Germline assignment: CDR1 SGHVS and CDR2 FNYEAQ. As DNA, the CDR3 is TGTGCCAGCAGACTCCGGGACAGCTCCTACAATGAGCAGTTCTTC. Its protein is CASRLRDSSYNEQFF.

This clone was observed a single time. The V and J genes are TRBV19 and TRBJ1-4, with TRBD1 identical over 12 bases. This CDR3 region has 15 residues. CDR1 and CDR2 (germline): LNHDA, SQIVND (reference sequence). The V gene end was trimmed by 9 bases and the J gene end by 8 bases; junction bases not matched to a gene: 10. CDR3 sequence (DNA): TGTGCCAGCCGTCCCGGGACAGGGGGCACAGAAAAACTGTTTTTT. It translates to CASRPGTGGTEKLFF.

V gene TRBV5-5 combines with J gene TRBJ1-1; unclear D gene. V was cut by 6 bases and J by 1 base, with 4 bases left in between. CDR1 is SGHKS, CDR2 YYEKEE, per germline (reference sequence). The CDR3 spans 11 residues. The DNA for the CDR3 is TGTGCCAGCACCAGGAACACTGAAGCTTTCTTT. This translates into CASTRNTEAFF.

V is TRBV5-6 and J is TRBJ1-2; the match to TRBD1 covers 7 bases. CDR1 and CDR2 (germline): SGHDT, YYEEEE. V was clipped by 4 bases and J by 6 bases; unmatched bases: 15. The CDR3 is 16 residues long. Here the CDR3 reads CASSTPLLTGYNGYTF. CDR3 coding DNA: TGTGCCAGCAGCACCCCCCTTTTGACAGGGTATAATGGCTACACCTTC.

CDR3 loop: CASSPPAVNSGNTIYF. CDR3 nucleotide sequence: TGTGCCAGCTCACCACCGGCGGTTAACTCTGGAAACACCATATATTTT. The chain has TRBV18 and TRBJ1-3, with no clear D. Per the germline V gene, CDR1 is KGHSH and CDR2 is LQKENI. V was cut by 0 bases and J by 0 bases, with 9 bases left in between. This CDR3 has 16 amino acids.

The gene calls are TRBV7-2 and TRBJ2-5; D is unclear. The CDR3 length is 16 residues. Germline CDR1 and CDR2: SGHTA and FQGNSA. The germline V and J ends were trimmed by 2 bases and 7 bases, with 20 bases remaining between them. For the CDR3, the DNA is TGTGCCAGCAGCTTAAAAGGATCCTACGCTCCGGGGACCCAGTACTTC. Translated: CASSLKGSYAPGTQYF.

The CDR3 loop is CATSRDRGGFNEQFF. The DNA for the CDR3 is TGTGCCACCAGCAGAGATCGCGGAGGATTCAATGAGCAGTTCTTC. V gene TRBV15 combines with J gene TRBJ2-1; TRBD2 might be the D (5 bases). V was trimmed by 0 bases and J by 6 bases, leaving 12 bases between them. The germline gives CDR1 LNHNV, CDR2 YYDKDF (reference sequence). This CDR3 spans 15 amino acids.

The rearrangement links TRBV2 to TRBJ1-1, with a possible D match to TRBD1 (5 bases). The ends were cut back, 6 bases at V and 2 bases at J, with 16 bases in the middle. There are 15 residues in the CDR3. Germline V gene lookup returns CDR1 SNHLY and CDR2 FYNNEI. CDR3 region: CASSLSQTANTEAFF. CDR3 nucleotides: TGTGCCAGCAGCCTCTCACAGACAGCCAACACTGAAGCTTTCTTT.

The chain has TRBV24-1 and TRBJ1-2; possible D gene TRBD1, 6 bases. This CDR3 has 16 residues. Germline CDR1 reads KGHDR; CDR2 reads SFDVKD. The V end lost 2 bases, the J end lost 8 bases, and 20 bases lay between the germline ends. The CDR3 bases are TGTGCCACCAGTGATTCCACCGAGGGGGTTAGCTCGGGCTACACCTTC. It yields the protein CATSDSTEGVSSGYTF.

This sequence joins TRBV3-1 (or the pseudogene TRBV3-2) and TRBJ2-7; D gene unclear. CDR1 and CDR2 from the germline V gene are LGHDT and YNNKEL (reference sequence). The V and J ends lost 0 bases and 2 bases respectively, with 14 bases between them. The CDR3 has 16 amino acids. CDR3 coding DNA: TGTGCCAGCAGCCAAGATCGCCCCATCAGTCCCTACGAGCAGTACTTC. Protein product: CASSQDRPISPYEQYF.

This clone was counted once. Here the CDR3 reads CASSEFRVSSANYGYTF. CDR3 DNA sequence: TGTGCCAGCAGTGAATTCAGGGTGTCATCAGCTAACTATGGCTACACCTTC. The chain couples TRBV6-1 to TRBJ1-2; a possible D gene is TRBD1 (5 bases). The CDR3 sequence is 17 residues long. Deletions cut 2 bases from V and 0 bases from J, with 16 bases between. The V gene's germline CDR1 is MNHNS and CDR2 SASEGT.

This clone was seen only a few times. The chain joins TRBV11-2 to TRBJ2-7, with a possible D match to TRBD2 (5 bases). The CDR3 has 15 residues. Germline values: CDR1 SGHAT, CDR2 FQNNGV. V lost 1 base, J lost 3 bases, and 13 bases lay in between. Here the CDR3 DNA reads TGTGCCAGCAGCTTAGGTGGGAGTCCCCTCTACGAGCAGTACTTC. Translation gives CASSLGGSPLYEQYF. Based on the CDR3 plus reference TRBV11-2 and TRBJ2-7, the full variable domain is EAGVAQSPRYKIIEKRQSVAFWCNPISGHATLYWYQQILGQGPKLLIQFQNNGVVDDSQLPKDRFSAERLKGVDSTLKIQPAKLEDSAVYLCASSLGGSPLYEQYFGPGTRLTVT.

This rearrangement joins TRBV7-6 to TRBJ1-1, with D possibly being TRBD1 (5 bases). This CDR3 region has 17 residues. With 1 base removed from V and 1 base from J, the gap between germline ends came to 16 bases. Germline lookup yields CDR1 SGHVS and CDR2 FNYEAQ. CDR3 in amino acids: CASSLVWGRTENTEAFF. The CDR3 nucleotides are TGTGCCAGCAGCTTAGTTTGGGGCAGGACCGAGAACACTGAAGCTTTCTTT. The full variable domain, in which reference TRBV7-6 and TRBJ1-1 provide the parts outside the CDR3, is GAGVSQSPRYKVTKRGQDVALRCDPISGHVSLYWYRQALGQGPEFLTYFNYEAQQDKSGLPNDRFSAERPEGSISTLTIQRTEQRDSAMYRCASSLVWGRTENTEAFFGQGTRLTVV.

V is TRBV27 and J is TRBJ1-6, with 8 bases lining up with TRBD1. The V segment lost 4 bases and the J segment 9 bases; nucleotides outside the gene matches: 11. The CDR3 loop spans 16 amino acids. The germline V gene encodes CDR1 MNHEY and CDR2 SMNVEV (reference sequence). CDR3 coding DNA: TGTGCCAGCAGTTGGGGGGCCCCAGGGGGCAGTTCACCCCTCCACTTT. This gives the protein CASSWGAPGGSSPLHF.

This clone came up once. The chain recombines TRBV7-3 with TRBJ2-6; a weak D match, TRBD1 (5 bases). This CDR3 has 15 amino acids. Between the trimmed V and J ends, which lost 5 bases and 2 bases, there was a span of 10 bases. Germline CDR1 and CDR2: SGHTA and FQGTGA. The CDR3 loop reads CASSPAGTGANVLTF. CDR3 coding DNA: TGTGCCAGCAGCCCCGCAGGGACTGGGGCCAACGTCCTGACTTTC.

The V and J genes are TRBV6-5 and TRBJ2-7, with D possibly TRBD1 on 7 matching bases. The CDR3 loop spans 12 amino acids. Trimming stripped 10 bases from V and 5 bases from J, with 15 bases between. Germline V gives CDR1 MNHEY, CDR2 SVGAGI. Here the CDR3 reads CATDRAGNEQYF. CDR3 coding DNA: TGTGCCACAGACAGGGCGGGGAACGAGCAGTACTTC.

This chain links TRBV4-1 with TRBJ1-4; D may be TRBD1 (6 bases). This CDR3 spans 16 amino acids. CDR1 is MGHRA and CDR2 is YSYEKL in the germline V gene. V was trimmed by 6 bases and J by 0 bases, leaving 14 bases between them. The CDR3 sequence: CASRYDRSATNEKLFF. Written as DNA, the CDR3 is TGCGCCAGCAGGTACGACAGGTCAGCAACTAATGAAAAACTGTTTTTT.

The rearrangement links TRBV5-4 to TRBJ2-2, with 9 bases that match TRBD1. This CDR3 spans 17 amino acids. J lost 5 bases, V lost 4 bases, and 12 bases had no gene match. In germline, CDR1 is SGHNT, CDR2 YYREEE (reference sequence). The CDR3 DNA reads TGTGCCAGCAGCCCTGGAGTGGGACAGGGTGAAACCGGGGAGCTGTTTTTT. Protein product: CASSPGVGQGETGELFF. Full variable domain (remainder filled in from reference TRBV5-4 and TRBJ2-2): ETGVTQSPTHLIKTRGQQVTLRCSSQSGHNTVSWYQQALGQGPQFIFQYYREEENGRGNFPPRFSGLQFPNYSSELNVNALELDDSALYLCASSPGVGQGETGELFFGEGSRLTVL.